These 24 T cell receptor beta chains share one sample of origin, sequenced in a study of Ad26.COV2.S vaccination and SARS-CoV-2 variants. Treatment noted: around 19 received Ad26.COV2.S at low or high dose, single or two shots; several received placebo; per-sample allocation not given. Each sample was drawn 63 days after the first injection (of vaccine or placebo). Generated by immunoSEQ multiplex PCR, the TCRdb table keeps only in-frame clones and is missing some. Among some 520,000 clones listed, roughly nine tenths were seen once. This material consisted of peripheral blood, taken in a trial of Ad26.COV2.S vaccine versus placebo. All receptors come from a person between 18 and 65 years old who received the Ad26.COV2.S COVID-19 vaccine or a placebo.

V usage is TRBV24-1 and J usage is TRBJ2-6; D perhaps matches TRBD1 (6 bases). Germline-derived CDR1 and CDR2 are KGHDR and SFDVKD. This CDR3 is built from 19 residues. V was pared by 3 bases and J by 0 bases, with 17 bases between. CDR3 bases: TGTGCCACCAGTGATCCAGGACAGTCCCCCACCTCTGGGGCCAACGTCCTGACTTTC. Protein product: CATSDPGQSPTSGANVLTF.

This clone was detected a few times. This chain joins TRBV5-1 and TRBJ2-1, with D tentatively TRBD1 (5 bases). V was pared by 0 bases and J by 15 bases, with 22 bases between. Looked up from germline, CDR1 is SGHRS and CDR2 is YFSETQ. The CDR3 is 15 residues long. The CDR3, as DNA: TGCGCCAGCAGCTTGGAATTGGGGCCTCTCAGTATTCTGTTCTTC. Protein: CASSLELGPLSILFF.

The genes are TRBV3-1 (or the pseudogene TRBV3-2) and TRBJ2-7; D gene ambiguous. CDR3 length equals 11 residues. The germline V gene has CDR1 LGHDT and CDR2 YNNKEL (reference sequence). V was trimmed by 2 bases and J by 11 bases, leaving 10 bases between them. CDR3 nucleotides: TGTGCCAGCAGCCAACACGGACCGAAGTACTTC. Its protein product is CASSQHGPKYF.

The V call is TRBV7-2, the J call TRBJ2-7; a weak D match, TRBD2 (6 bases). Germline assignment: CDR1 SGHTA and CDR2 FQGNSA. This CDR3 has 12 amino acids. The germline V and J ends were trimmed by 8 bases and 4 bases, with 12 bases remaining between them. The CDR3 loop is CASSDGGYEQYF. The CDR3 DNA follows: TGTGCCAGCTCGGACGGGGGATACGAGCAGTACTTC.

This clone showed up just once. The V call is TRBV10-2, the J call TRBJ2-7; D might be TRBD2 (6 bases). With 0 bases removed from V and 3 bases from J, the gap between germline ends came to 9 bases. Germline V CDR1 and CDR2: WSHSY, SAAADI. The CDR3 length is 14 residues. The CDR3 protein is CASSESGTRYEQYF. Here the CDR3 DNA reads TGCGCCAGCAGTGAGTCCGGGACTCGCTACGAGCAGTACTTC.

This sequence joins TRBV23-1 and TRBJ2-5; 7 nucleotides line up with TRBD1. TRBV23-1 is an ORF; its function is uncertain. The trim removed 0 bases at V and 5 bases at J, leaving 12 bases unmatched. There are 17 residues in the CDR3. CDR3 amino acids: CASSQSLNRGVRETQYF. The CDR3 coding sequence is TGCGCCAGCAGTCAATCCCTTAACAGGGGAGTGAGGGAGACCCAGTACTTC.

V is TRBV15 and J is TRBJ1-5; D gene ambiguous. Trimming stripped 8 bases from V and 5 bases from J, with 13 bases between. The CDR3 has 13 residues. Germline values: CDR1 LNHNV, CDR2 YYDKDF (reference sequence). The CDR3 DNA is TGTGCCACCTCTGCGACAAGCTATCAGCCCCAGCATTTT. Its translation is CATSATSYQPQHF.

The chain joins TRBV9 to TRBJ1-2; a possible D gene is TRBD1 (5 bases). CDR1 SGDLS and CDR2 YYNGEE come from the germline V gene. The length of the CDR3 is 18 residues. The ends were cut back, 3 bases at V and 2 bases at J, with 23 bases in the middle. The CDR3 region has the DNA TGTGCCAGCAGCGGTGGTATCAGGGATTACCGAACAAACTATGGCTACACCTTC. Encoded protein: CASSGGIRDYRTNYGYTF.

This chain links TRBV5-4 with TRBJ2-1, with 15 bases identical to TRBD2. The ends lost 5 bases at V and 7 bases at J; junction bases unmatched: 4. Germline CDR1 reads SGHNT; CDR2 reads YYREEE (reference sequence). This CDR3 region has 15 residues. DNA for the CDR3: TGTGCCAGCAGACTCGGACTAGCGGGAGGGAATGAGCAGTTCTTC. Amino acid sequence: CASRLGLAGGNEQFF.

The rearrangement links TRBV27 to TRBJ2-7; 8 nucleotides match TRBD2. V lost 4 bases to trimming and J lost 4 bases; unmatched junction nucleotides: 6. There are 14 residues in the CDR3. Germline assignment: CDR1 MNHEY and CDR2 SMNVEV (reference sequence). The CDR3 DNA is TGTGCCAGCAGTTCGGGGGGGTGGGGATACGAGCAGTACTTC. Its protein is CASSSGGWGYEQYF.

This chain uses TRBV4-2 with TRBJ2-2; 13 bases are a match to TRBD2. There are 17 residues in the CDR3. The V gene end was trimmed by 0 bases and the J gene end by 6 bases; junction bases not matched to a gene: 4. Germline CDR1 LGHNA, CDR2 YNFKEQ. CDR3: CASSQEGLAGVAGELFF. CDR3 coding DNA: TGTGCCAGCAGCCAAGAAGGACTAGCGGGAGTAGCCGGGGAGCTGTTTTTT.

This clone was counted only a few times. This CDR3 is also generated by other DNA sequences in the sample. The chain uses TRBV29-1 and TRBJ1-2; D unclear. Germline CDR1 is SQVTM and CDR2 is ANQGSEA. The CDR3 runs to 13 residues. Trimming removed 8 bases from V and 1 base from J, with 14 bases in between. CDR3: CSTRTDYNYGYTF. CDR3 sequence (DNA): TGCAGCACCAGGACGGACTATAACTATGGCTACACCTTC.

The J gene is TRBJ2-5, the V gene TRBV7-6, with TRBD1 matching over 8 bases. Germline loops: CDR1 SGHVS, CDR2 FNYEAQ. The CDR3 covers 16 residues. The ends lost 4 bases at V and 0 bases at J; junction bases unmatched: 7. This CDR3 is CASSSPRGRYQETQYF. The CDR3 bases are TGTGCCAGCAGCTCCCCCAGGGGGCGATACCAAGAGACCCAGTACTTC. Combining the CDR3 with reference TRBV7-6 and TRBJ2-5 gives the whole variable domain GAGVSQSPRYKVTKRGQDVALRCDPISGHVSLYWYRQALGQGPEFLTYFNYEAQQDKSGLPNDRFSAERPEGSISTLTIQRTEQRDSAMYRCASSSPRGRYQETQYFGPGTRLLVL.

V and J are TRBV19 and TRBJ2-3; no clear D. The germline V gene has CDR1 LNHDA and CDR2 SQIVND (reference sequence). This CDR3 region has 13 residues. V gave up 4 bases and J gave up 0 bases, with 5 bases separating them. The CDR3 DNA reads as TGTGCCAGTAGTACGACTAGCACAGATACGCAGTATTTT. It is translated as CASSTTSTDTQYF. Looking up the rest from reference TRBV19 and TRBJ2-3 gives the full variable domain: DGGITQSPKYLFRKEGQNVTLSCEQNLNHDAMYWYRQDPGQGLRLIYYSQIVNDFQKGDIAEGYSVSREKKESFPLTVTSAQKNPTAFYLCASSTTSTDTQYFGPGTRLTVL.

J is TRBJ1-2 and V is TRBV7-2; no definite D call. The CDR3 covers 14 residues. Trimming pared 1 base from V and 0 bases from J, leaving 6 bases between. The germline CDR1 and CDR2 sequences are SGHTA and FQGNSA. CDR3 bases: TGTGCCAGCAGCTTAGGGGGAGCTAACTATGGCTACACCTTC. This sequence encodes CASSLGGANYGYTF.

The CDR3 reads CASSGQGAGEKLFF. The CDR3 region has the DNA TGTGCCAGCAGCGGACAGGGGGCGGGTGAAAAACTGTTTTTT. The gene calls are TRBV5-7 and TRBJ1-4; 11 nucleotides match TRBD1. TRBV5-7 is an ORF for which the function is uncertain. There are 14 residues in the CDR3. V lost 4 bases to trimming and J lost 7 bases; unmatched junction nucleotides: 3.

The CDR3 DNA reads TGTGCCATCCAAAACGGGACATTAACTGGGGCCAACGTCCTGACTTTC. This gives the protein CAIQNGTLTGANVLTF. The chain couples TRBV19 to TRBJ2-6, with a weak D call TRBD1 (6 bases). The CDR3 consists of 16 residues. Germline-derived CDR1 and CDR2 are LNHDA and SQIVND (reference sequence). V was clipped by 10 bases and J by 2 bases, with 18 bases between them.

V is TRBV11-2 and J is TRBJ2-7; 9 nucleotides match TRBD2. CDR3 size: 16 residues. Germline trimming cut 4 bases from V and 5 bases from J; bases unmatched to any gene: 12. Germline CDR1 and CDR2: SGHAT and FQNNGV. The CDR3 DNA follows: TGTGCCAGCAGCTCTCTGGCGGGAGGGCCCACCAACGAGCAGTACTTC. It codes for CASSSLAGGPTNEQYF.

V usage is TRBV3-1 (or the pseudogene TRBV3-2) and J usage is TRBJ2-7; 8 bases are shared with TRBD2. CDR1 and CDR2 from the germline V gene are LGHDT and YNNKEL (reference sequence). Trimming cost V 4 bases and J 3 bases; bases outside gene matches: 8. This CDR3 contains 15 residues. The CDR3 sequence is CASSPAGATLYEQYF. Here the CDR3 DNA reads TGTGCCAGCAGCCCAGCGGGAGCAACTCTCTACGAGCAGTACTTC.

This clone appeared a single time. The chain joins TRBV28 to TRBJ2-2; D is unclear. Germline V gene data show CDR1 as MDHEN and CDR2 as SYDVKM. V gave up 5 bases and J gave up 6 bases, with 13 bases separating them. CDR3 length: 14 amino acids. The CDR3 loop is CASSPSIISGELFF. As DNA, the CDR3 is TGTGCCAGCAGTCCCTCTATTATTTCCGGGGAGCTGTTTTTT.

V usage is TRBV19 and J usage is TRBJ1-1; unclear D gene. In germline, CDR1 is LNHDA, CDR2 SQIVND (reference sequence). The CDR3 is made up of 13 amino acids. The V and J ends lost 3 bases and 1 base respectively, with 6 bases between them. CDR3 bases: TGTGCCAGTAGTATTTGGGGGAACACTGAAGCTTTCTTT. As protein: CASSIWGNTEAFF.

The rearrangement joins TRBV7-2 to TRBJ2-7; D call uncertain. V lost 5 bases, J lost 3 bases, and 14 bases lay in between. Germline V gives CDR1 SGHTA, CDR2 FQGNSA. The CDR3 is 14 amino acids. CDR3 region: CASSRLTSLYEQYF. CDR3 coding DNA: TGTGCCAGCAGCCGGTTGACATCACTCTACGAGCAGTACTTC. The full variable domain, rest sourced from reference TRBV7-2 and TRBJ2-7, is GAGVSQSPSNKVTEKGKDVELRCDPISGHTALYWYRQSLGQGLEFLIYFQGNSAPDKSGLPSDRFSAERTGGSVSTLTIQRTQQEDSAVYLCASSRLTSLYEQYFGPGTRLTVT.

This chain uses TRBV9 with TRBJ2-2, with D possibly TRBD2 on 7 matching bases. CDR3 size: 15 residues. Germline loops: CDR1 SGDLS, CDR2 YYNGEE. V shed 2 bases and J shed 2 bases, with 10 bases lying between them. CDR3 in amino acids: CASSVRGANTGELFF. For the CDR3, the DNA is TGTGCCAGCAGCGTCCGGGGGGCTAACACCGGGGAGCTGTTTTTT.

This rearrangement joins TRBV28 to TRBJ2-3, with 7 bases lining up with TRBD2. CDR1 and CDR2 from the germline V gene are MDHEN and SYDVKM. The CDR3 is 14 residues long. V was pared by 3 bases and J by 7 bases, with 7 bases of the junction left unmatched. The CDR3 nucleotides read TGTGCCAGCAGTTTGGGACCGGGACTACATACGCAGTATTTT. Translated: CASSLGPGLHTQYF.